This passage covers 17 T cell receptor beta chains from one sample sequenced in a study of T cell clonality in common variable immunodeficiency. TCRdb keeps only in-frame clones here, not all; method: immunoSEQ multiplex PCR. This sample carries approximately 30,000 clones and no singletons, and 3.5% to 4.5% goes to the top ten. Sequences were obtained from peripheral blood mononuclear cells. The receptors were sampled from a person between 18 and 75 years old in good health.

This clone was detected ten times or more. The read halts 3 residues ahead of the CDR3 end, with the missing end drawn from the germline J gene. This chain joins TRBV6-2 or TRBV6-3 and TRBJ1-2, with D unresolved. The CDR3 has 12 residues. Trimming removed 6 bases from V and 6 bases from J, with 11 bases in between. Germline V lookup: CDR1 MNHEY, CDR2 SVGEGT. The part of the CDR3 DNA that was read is TGTGCCAGCAGCCTGTCCGTAAATGGC. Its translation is CASSLSVNG. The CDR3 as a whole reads CASSLSVNGYTF.

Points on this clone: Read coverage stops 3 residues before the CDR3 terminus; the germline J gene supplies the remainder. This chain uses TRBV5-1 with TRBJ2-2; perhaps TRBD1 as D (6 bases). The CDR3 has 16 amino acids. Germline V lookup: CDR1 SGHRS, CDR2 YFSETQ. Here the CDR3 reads CASSLDRSSYNSPLFF. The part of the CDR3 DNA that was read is TGCGCCAGCAGCTTAGACAGGAGCTCCTATAATTCACCG.

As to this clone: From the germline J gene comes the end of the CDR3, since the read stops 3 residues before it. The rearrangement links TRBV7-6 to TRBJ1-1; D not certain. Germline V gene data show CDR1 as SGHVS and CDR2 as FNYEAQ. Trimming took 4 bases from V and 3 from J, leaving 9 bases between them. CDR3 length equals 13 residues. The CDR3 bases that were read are TGTGCCAGCAGCTCCCCAGTCGACACTGAA. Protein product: CASSSPVDTE. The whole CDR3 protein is CASSSPVDTEAFF.

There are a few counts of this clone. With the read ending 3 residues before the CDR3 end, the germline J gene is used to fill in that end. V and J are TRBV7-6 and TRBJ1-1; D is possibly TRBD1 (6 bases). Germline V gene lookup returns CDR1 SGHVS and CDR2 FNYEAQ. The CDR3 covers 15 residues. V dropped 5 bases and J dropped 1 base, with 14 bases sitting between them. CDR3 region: CASSPIGGPNTEAFF. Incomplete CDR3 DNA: TGTGCCAGCAGCCCGATAGGGGGTCCGAACACTGAA.

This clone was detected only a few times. CDR3: CAILAGGGDETQYF. Incomplete CDR3 DNA: TGTGCTATCCTTGCGGGAGGGGGAGACGAGACC. J is TRBJ2-5 and V is TRBV2; 9 bases agree with TRBD2. The CDR3 goes on 3 residues after the read ends, and that part is filled in from the germline J gene. Germline CDR1 reads SNHLY; CDR2 reads FYNNEI. The CDR3 contains 14 residues.

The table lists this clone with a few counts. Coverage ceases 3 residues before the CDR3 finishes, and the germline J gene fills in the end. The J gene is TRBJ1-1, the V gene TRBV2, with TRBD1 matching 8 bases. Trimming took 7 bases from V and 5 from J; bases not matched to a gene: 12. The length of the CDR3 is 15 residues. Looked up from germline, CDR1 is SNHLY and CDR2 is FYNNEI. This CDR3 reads CASKQGGRTGTEAFF. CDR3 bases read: TGTGCCAGCAAACAGGGGGGAAGAACGGGGACTGAA. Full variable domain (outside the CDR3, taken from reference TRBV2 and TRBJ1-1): EPEVTQTPSHQVTQMGQEVILRCVPISNHLYFYWYRQILGQKVEFLVSFYNNEISEKSEIFDDQFSVERPDGSNFTLKIRSTKLEDSAMYFCASKQGGRTGTEAFFGQGTRLTVV.

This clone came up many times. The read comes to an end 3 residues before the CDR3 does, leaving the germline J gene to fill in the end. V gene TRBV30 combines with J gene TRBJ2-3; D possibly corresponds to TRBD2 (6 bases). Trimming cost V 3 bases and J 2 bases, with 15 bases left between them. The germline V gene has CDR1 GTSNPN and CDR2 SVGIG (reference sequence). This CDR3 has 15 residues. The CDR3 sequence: CAWRSRAGNTDTQYF. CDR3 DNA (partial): TGTGCCTGGAGGTCGAGGGCGGGAAACACAGATACG.

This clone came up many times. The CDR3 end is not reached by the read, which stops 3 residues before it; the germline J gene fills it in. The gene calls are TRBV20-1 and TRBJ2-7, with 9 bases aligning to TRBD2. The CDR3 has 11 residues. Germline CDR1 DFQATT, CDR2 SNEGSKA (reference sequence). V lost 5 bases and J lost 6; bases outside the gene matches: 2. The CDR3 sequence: CSAGRGGEQYF. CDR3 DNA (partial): TGCAGTGCTGGGCGGGGGGGCGAG.

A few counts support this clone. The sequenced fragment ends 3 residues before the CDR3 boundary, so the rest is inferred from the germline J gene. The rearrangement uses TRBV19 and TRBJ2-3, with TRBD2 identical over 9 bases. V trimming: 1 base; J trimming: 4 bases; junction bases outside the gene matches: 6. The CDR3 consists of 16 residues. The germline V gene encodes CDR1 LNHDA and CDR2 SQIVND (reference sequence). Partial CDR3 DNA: TGTGCCAGTAGTATAGTGGGCGGGAGGGCCCCAGATACG. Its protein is CASSIVGGRAPDT. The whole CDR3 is CASSIVGGRAPDTQYF.

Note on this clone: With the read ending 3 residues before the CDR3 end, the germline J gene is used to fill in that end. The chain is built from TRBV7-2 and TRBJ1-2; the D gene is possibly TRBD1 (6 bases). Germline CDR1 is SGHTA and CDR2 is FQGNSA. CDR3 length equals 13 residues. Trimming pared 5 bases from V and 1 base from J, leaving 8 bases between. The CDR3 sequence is CASSQGLNYGYTF. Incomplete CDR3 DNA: TGTGCCAGCAGCCAGGGGCTTAACTATGGC.

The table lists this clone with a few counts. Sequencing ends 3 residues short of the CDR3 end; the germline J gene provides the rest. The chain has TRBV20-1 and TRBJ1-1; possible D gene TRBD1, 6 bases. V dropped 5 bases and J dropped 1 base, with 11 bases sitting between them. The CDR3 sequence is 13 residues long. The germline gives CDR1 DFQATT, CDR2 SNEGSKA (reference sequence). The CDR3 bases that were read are TGCAGTGCTCGGACAGACCCGAACACTGAA. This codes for CSARTDPNTE. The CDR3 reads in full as CSARTDPNTEAFF.

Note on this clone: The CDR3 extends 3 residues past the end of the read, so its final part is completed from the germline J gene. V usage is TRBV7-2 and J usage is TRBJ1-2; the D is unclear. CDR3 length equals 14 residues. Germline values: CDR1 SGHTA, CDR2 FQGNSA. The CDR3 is CASSWTSGSYDYTF. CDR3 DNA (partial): TGTGCCAGCAGCTGGACTAGCGGATCCTACGAC.

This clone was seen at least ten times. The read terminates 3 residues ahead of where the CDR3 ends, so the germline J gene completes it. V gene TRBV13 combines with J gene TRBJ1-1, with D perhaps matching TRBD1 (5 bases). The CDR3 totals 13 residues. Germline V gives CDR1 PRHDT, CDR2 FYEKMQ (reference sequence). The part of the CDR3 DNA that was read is TGTGCCAGCAGCTTAAACTCGGCAGGGCAA. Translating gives CASSLNSAGQ. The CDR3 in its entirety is CASSLNSAGQAFF.

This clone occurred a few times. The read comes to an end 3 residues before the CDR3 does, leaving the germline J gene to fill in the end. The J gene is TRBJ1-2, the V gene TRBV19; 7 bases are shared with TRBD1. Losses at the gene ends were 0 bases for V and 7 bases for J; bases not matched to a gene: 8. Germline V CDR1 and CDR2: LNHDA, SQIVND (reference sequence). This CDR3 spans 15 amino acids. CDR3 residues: CASSIDRGQTFGYTF. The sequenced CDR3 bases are TGTGCCAGTAGTATAGATCGGGGACAGACTTTTGGC.

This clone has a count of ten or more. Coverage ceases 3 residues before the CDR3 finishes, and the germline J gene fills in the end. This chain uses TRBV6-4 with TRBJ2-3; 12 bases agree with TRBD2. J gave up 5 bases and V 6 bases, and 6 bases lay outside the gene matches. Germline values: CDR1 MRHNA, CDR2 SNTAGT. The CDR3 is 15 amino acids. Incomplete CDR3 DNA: TGTGCCAGCAGCCGACTAGCGGGAGATCTAGATACG. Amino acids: CASSRLAGDLDT. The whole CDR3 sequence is CASSRLAGDLDTQYF.

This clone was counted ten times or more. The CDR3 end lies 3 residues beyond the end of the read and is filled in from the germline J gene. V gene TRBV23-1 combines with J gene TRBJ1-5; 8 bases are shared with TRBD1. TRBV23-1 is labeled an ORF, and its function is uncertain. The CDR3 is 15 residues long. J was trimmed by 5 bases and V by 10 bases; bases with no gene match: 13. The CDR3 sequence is CAIRGPGTWDQPQHF. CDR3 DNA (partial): TGCGCCATCAGGGGGCCGGGGACTTGGGATCAGCCC.

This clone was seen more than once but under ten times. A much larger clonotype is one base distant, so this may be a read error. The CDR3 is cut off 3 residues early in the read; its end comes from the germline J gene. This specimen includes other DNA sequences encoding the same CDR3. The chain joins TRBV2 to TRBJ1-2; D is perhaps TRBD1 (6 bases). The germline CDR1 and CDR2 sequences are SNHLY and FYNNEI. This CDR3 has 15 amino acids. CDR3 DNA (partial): TGTGCCAGCAGTGAAAGACAGGATCATAACTATGGT. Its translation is CASSERQDHNYG. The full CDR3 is CASSERQDHNYGYTF.